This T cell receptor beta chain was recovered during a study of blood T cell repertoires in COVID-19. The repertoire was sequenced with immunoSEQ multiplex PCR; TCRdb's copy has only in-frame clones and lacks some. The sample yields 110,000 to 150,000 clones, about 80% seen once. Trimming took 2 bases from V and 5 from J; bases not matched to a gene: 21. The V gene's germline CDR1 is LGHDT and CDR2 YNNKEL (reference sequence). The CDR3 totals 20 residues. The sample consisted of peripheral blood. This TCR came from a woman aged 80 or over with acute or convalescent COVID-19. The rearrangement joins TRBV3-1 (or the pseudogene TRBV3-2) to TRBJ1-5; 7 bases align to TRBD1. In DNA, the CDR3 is TGTGCCAGCAGCCAATCACCGCCACCTCCAGACAGGGACATCGATCAGCCCCAGCATTTT. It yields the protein CASSQSPPPPDRDIDQPQHF.